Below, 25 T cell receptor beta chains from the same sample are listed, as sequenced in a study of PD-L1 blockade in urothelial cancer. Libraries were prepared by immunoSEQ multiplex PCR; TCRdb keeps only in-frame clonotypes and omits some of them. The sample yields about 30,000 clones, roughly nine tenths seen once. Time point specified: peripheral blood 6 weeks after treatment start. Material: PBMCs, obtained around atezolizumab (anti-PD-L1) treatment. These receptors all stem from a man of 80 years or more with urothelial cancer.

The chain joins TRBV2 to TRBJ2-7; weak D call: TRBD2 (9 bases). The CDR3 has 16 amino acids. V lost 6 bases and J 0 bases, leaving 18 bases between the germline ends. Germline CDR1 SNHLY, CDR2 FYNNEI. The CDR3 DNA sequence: TGTGCCAGCAGAGACAGGGGCGGGAGGGTCTCCTACGAGCAGTACTTC. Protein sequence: CASRDRGGRVSYEQYF.

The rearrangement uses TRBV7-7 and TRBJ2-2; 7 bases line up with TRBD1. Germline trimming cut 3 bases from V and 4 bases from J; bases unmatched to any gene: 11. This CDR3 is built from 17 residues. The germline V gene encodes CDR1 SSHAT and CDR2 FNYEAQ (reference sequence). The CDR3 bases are TGTGCCAGCAGCTTTGGTGGGGCAGGGGGAAGCACCGGGGAGCTGTTTTTT. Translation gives CASSFGGAGGSTGELFF.

The CDR3 here is CASSLALGRSYNEQFF. The CDR3 nucleotides are TGTGCCAGCAGCTTAGCGCTGGGGCGATCCTACAATGAGCAGTTCTTC. The rearrangement links TRBV7-9 to TRBJ2-1, with TRBD1 as a possible D gene (5 bases). Trimming pared 0 bases from V and 1 base from J, leaving 10 bases between. The germline V gene has CDR1 SEHNR and CDR2 FQNEAQ (reference sequence). This CDR3 is 16 amino acids long.

The chain's CDR3 is CASSLATSGSNEQFF. In DNA, the CDR3 is TGTGCCAGCAGCTTGGCGACTAGCGGGAGCAATGAGCAGTTCTTC. This chain joins TRBV11-2 and TRBJ2-1, with 12 nucleotides matching TRBD2. The germline gives CDR1 SGHAT, CDR2 FQNNGV. The CDR3 is 15 amino acids. V was pared by 3 bases and J by 6 bases, with 3 bases of the junction left unmatched.

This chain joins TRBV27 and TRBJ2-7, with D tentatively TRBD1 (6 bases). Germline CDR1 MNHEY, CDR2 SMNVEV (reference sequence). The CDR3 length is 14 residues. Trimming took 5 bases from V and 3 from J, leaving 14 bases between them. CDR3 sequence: CASSPRTALYEQYF. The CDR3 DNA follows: TGTGCCAGCAGTCCGCGGACAGCCCTCTACGAGCAGTACTTC.

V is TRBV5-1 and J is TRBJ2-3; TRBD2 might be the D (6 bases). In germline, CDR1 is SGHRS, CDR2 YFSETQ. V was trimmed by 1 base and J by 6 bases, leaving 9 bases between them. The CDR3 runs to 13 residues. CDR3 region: CASSLPGEDTQYF. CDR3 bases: TGCGCCAGCAGCTTGCCGGGAGAGGATACGCAGTATTTT. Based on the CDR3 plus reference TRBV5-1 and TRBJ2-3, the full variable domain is KAGVTQTPRYLIKTRGQQVTLSCSPISGHRSVSWYQQTPGQGLQFLFEYFSETQRNKGNFPGRFSGRQFSNSRSEMNVSTLELGDSALYLCASSLPGEDTQYFGPGTRLTVL.

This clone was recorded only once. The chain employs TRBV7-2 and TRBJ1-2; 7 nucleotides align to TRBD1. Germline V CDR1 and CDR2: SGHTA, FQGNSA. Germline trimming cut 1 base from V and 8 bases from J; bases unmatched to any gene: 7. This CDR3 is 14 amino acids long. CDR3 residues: CASSLDRQGRGYTF. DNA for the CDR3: TGTGCCAGCAGCTTAGATCGACAGGGTCGAGGCTACACCTTC.

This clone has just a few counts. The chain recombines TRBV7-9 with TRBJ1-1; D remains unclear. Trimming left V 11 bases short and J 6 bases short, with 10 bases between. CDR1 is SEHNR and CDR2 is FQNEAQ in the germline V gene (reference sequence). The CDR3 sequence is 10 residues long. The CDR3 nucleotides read TGTGCCCTTCCCCGTCCTGAAGCTTTCTTT. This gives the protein CALPRPEAFF.

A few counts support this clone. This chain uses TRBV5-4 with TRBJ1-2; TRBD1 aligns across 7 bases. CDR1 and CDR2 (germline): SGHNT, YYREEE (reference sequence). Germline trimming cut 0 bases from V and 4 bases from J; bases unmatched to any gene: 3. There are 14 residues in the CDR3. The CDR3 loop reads CASSLEHRGYGYTF. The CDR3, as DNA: TGTGCCAGCAGCTTGGAGCACAGGGGCTATGGCTACACCTTC.

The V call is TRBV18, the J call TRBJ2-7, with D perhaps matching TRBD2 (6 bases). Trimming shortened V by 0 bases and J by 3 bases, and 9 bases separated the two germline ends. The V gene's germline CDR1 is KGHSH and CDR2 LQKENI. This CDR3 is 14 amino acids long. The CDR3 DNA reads TGTGCCAGCTCACCACCGGGACTCAACTACGAGCAGTACTTC. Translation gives CASSPPGLNYEQYF.

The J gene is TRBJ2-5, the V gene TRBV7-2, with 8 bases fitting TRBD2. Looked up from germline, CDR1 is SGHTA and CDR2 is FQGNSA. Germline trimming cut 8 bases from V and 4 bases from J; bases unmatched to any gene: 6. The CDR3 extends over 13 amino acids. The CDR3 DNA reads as TGTGCCAGCTCCGGGACTAGTGGAGAGACCCAGTACTTC. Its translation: CASSGTSGETQYF.

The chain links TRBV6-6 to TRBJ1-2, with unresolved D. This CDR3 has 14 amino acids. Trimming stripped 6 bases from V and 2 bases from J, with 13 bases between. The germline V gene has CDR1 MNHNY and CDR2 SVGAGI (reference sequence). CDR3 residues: CASSPKQWNYGYTF. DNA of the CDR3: TGTGCCAGCAGCCCTAAACAGTGGAACTATGGCTACACCTTC.

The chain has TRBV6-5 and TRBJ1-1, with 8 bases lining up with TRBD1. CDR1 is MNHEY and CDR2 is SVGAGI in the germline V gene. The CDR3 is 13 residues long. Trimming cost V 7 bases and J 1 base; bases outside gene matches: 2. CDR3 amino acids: CASTTGGNTEAFF. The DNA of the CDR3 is TGTGCCAGCACTACAGGGGGGAACACTGAAGCTTTCTTT.

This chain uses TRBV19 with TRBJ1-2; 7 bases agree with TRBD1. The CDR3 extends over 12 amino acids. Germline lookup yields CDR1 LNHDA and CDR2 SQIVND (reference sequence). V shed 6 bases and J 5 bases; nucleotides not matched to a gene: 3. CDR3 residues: CASRDRVYGYTF. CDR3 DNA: TGTGCCAGTAGAGACAGGGTTTATGGCTACACCTTC.

The CDR3 reads CASSQAGNSGNTIYF. DNA of the CDR3: TGTGCCAGCAGCCAAGCCGGGAACTCTGGAAACACCATATATTTT. V gene TRBV7-9 combines with J gene TRBJ1-3; D gene unclear. Germline CDR1 SEHNR, CDR2 FQNEAQ (reference sequence). The CDR3 is 15 residues long. Trimming left V 5 bases short and J 0 bases short, with 11 bases between.

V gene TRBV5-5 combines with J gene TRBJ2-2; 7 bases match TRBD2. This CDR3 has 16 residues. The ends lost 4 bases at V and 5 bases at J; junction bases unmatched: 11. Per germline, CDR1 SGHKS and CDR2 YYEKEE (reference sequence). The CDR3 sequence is CASSPTASGSTGELFF. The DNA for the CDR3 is TGTGCCAGCAGCCCGACCGCTAGCGGTAGTACCGGGGAGCTGTTTTTT.

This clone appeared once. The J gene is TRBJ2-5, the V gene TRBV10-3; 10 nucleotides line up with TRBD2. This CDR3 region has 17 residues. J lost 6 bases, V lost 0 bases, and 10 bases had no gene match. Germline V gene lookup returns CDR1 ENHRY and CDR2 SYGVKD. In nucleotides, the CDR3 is TGTGCCATCAGTGAGTCACCCTCCACTAGCGGGAAGAAGACCCAGTACTTC. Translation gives CAISESPSTSGKKTQYF.

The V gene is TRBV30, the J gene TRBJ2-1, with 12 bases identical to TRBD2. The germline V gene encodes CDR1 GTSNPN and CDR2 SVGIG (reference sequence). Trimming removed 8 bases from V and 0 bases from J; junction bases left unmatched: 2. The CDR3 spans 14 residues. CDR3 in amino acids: CAQTSGSSYNEQFF. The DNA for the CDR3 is TGTGCCCAGACTAGCGGGAGCTCCTACAATGAGCAGTTCTTC.

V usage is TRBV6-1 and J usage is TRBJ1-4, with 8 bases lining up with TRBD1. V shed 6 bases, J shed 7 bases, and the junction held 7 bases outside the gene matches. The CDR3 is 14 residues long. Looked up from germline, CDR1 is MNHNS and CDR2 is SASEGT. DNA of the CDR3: TGTGCCAGCAGAAACCAGGGGGCCCGTGAAAAACTGTTTTTT. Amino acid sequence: CASRNQGAREKLFF.

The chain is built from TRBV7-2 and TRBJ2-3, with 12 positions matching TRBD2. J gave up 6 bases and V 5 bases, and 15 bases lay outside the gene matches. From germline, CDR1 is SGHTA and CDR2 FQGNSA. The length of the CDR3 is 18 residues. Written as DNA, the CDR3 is TGTGCCAGCAGCCAACGGGAGCTAGCGGGAGGGCCAAGGGATACGCAGTATTTT. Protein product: CASSQRELAGGPRDTQYF. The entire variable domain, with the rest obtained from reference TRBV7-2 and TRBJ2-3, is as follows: GAGVSQSPSNKVTEKGKDVELRCDPISGHTALYWYRQSLGQGLEFLIYFQGNSAPDKSGLPSDRFSAERTGGSVSTLTIQRTQQEDSAVYLCASSQRELAGGPRDTQYFGPGTRLTVL.

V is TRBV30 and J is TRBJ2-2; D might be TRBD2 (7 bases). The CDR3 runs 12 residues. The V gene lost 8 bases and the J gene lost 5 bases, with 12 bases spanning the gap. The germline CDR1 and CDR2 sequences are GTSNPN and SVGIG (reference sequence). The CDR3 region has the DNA TGTGCCGGGGGGGGGCGAACCGGGGAGCTGTTTTTT. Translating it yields CAGGGRTGELFF. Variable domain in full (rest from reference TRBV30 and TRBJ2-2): SQTIHQWPATLVQPVGSPLSLECTVEGTSNPNLYWYRQAAGRGLQLLFYSVGIGQISSEVPQNLSASRPQDRQFILSSKKLLLSDSGFYLCAGGGRTGELFFGEGSRLTVL.

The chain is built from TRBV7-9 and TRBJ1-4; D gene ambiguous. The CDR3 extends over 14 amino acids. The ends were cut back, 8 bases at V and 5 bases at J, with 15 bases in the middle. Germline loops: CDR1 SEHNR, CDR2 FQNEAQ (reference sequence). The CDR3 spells CASGSTGINEKLFF. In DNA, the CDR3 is TGTGCCAGCGGATCGACGGGTATAAATGAAAAACTGTTTTTT.

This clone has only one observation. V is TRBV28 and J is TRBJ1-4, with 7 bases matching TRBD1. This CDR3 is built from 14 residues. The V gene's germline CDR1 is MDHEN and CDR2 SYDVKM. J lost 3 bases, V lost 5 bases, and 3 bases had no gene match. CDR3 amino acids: CASSQGGSNEKLFF. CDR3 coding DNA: TGTGCCAGCAGTCAAGGGGGCTCTAATGAAAAACTGTTTTTT.

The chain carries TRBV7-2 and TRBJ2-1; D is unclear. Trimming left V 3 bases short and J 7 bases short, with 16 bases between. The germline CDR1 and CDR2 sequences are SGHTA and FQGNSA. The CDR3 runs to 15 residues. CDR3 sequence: CASSFEWAPWNEQFF. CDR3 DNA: TGTGCCAGCAGCTTTGAGTGGGCGCCTTGGAATGAGCAGTTCTTC.

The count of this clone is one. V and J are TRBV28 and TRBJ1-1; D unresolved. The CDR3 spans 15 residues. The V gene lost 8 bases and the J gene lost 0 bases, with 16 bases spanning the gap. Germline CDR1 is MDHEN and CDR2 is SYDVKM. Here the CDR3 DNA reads TGTGCCAGCGGAACAGTCTCCTTCATGAACACTGAAGCTTTCTTT. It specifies CASGTVSFMNTEAFF.